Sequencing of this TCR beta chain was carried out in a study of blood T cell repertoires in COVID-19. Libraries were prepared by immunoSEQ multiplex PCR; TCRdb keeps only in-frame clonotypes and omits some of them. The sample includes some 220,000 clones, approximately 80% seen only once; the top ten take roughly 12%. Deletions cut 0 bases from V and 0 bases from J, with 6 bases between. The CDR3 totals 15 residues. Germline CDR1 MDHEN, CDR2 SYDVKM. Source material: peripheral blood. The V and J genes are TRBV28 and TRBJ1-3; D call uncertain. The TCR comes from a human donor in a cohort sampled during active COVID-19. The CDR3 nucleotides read TGTGCCAGCAGTTTATGGGAGGTCTCTGGAAACACCATATATTTT. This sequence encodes CASSLWEVSGNTIYF.